The source of this TCR beta chain is a study of T cells after yellow fever vaccination (dated by TCRdb to about 2019). For the wider study: The SMART-Seq v4 Ultra Low Input RNA kit was used to prepare libraries from fractions with low cell numbers. Bulk TCR alpha and beta repertoires were sequenced longitudinally to track T-cell clones before and after primary and booster YFV17D yellow fever vaccination. Two healthy male donors made up the cohort, one aged 18 to 30 years and the other aged 30 to 40 years. Blood was collected at multiple timepoints before and after primary and secondary immunization, and bulk PBMC replicates and cell subsets were isolated.

Sequencing relied on an Illumina NovaSeq 6000. TCR cDNA was synthesized by 5'RACE template switching, which introduced a universal primer site and unique molecular identifiers. Priming of cDNA synthesis was performed from both the TCR alpha and TCR beta constant segments. Libraries were amplified in two PCR steps, with sample barcodes and sequencing adapters added in the second step. Libraries were sequenced on Illumina HiSeq 2500 (2x100 bp) or NovaSeq (2x150 bp). The study's processing was this. Demultiplexing of reads and collapsing into UMI consensus sequences were performed with MIGEC, and V(D)J alignment was carried out with MiXCR. Vaccine-responding clonotypes were identified with edgeR using replicate PBMC samples, with FDR below 0.01 and a log2 fold change above 5 up to day 15 being required. Bulk clonotypes were assigned CD4 or CD8 identity according to which sequenced CD4 or CD8 repertoire held them at higher abundance. TCRdb cleaned the public reads at Q25 with fastp, built clones with MiXCR and kept in-frame beta chains. Rows matching on CDR3 protein sequence are summarized as one entry with the most common DNA and genes. The V and J calls and clone size are TCRdb's, not the authors'. This sample lists more than 300,000 distinct CDR3 sequences; about 11% were detected once. The ten largest clones take up roughly 3% of the sample.

This specimen's treatment or condition label, per the study, means: live attenuated yellow fever vaccine strain. PBMCs were isolated from peripheral blood using a standard Ficoll-Paque protocol. CD4 and CD8 T-cell fractions were isolated with Dynabeads CD4 and CD8 positive selection kits. RNA was extracted with TriZol from bulk PBMCs, CD4 and CD8 fractions, and dextramer-positive and dextramer-negative fractions. The CDR3 goes from the cysteine to the phenylalanine over 16 residues. This entry keeps only the CDR3 DNA: 48 bases, framed from base 1. Trimming removed 2 bases from V and 5 bases from J; the gene matches leave 10 bases unexplained. According to the germline V gene, CDR1 reads MNHNS and CDR2 reads SASEGT. What the research found in general, with its limitations: Because the study included only two donors, the extent to which the findings can be generalized is limited. FACS-sorted repertoires could contain abundant contaminating clonotypes from the bulk population, so computational filtering was required. Compared with the primary T-cell response, the secondary T-cell response was weaker but faster, peaking on day 5 rather than day 15. A small share of clonotypes was detected in both CD4 and CD8 compartments, with the overlap likely arising from convergent recombination. After the booster, most clones that had expanded after primary vaccination were detected again (nearly 97% of CD4 and around nine tenths of CD8), suggesting broad maintenance of memory.

Points on this clonotype: This receptor's antigen is unknown. Base qualities are not at hand, and no much larger clone is one base apart.

Sequenced material: CD4+ T cells sorted from PBMCs, taken 45 days after the yellow fever booster vaccination. The origin of this receptor is a man between 18 and 35 years old who received the YFV17D yellow fever vaccine. The chain is assembled from TRBV6-1 and TRBJ2-5, with 8 bases matching TRBD1. The DNA sequence reads TGTGCCAGCAGTGAATGGGTAGCCGGGACAGGTGAGACCCAGTACTTC. This is translated as CASSEWVAGTGETQYF.